The sample holds many counts of the clone carrying this T cell receptor beta chain. Memory CD4+ cells were defined as CD4+CD45RO+CD25-. TCRdb reprocessed the 5' RACE reads with MiXCR, giving one entry per CDR3 protein. This table holds around 37,000 distinct CDR3 sequences, 25% to 35% found once. The sequence was collected from a female donor with breast cancer. What was sequenced was memory CD4+ T cells sorted from a lymph node. Documented subset: memory CD4+ T cells, CD4+CD45RO+CD25-.

For the CDR3, the DNA is TGTGCCAGCAGTTTGGGGCACGAGCAGTACTTC. Translation gives CASSLGHEQYF. V is TRBV6-5 and J is TRBJ2-7; maybe TRBD1 (5 bases). The length of the CDR3 is 11 residues. The germline gives CDR1 MNHEY, CDR2 SVGAGI. V lost 4 bases to trimming and J lost 5 bases, with 6 bases between them.